Listed below are T cell receptor beta chains from one sample, sequenced in a study of T-cell reconstitution after alpha-beta-depleted transplantation in children. TCRdb reprocessed the PCR reads with MiXCR, giving one entry per CDR3 protein. The sample yields about 200,000 distinct CDR3 sequences, 6.6% seen once. The material was PBMCs, obtained before TCRalphabeta/CD19-depleted stem cell transplant. These receptors came from a boy aged 2-9 years with acute lymphoblastic leukemia, due to receive a stem cell transplant. CDR3s include the opening cysteine and the closing phenylalanine or tryptophan. The D gene is left open where the match is weak. A row's size may be missing; if present it is once, few, many or a size class.

few	TRBV28	.	TRBJ2-7	TGTGCCAGCAGTTTAATAGGGGCCTACGAGCAGTACTTC	CASSLIGAYEQYF
few	TRBV20-1	.	TRBJ1-5	TGCAGTGCAAGTCCCGGGGGAAGTCAGCCCCAGCATTTT	CSASPGGSQPQHF
few	TRBV20-1	TRBD1	TRBJ1-1	TGCAGTGCCGGGGACAGTCGATACACTGAAGCTTTCTTT	CSAGDSRYTEAFF
many	TRBV5-1	.	TRBJ1-1	TGCGCCAGCAGCACAGAACTCAGGGGCACTGAAGCTTTCTTT	CASSTELRGTEAFF
few	TRBV11-1	TRBD2	TRBJ2-5	TGTGCCAGCAGCTTAGGACTCCTCGCGGGAGGTTCACTACAAGAGACCCAGTACTTC	CASSLGLLAGGSLQETQYF
many	TRBV7-2	.	TRBJ1-6	TGTGCCAGCAGCTCAAAAGGGTCACCCCTCCACTTT	CASSSKGSPLHF
many	TRBV20-1	.	TRBJ2-4	TGCAGTGCTCTAACCGGCGACAGTAAAAACATTCAGTACTTC	CSALTGDSKNIQYF
many	TRBV29-1	TRBD1	TRBJ2-1	TGCAGCGTTGATGAAGACAGGGGCTATGAGCAGTTCTTC	CSVDEDRGYEQFF
many	TRBV7-6	.	TRBJ2-1	TGTGCCAGCAGCCCCCACCCGACAGAGGAGCAGTTCTTC	CASSPHPTEEQFF
few	TRBV6-2/TRBV6-3	.	TRBJ2-1	TGTGCCAGCAGTTACTCGATCGGGGCCGATGAGCAGTTCTTC	CASSYSIGADEQFF
.	TRBV20-1	.	TRBJ1-3	TGCAGTGCTAGACACGGTTCTTCCTCTGGAAACACCATATATTTT	CSARHGSSSGNTIYF
many	TRBV15	.	TRBJ2-7	TGTGCCACCAGCAGGACTGGTCTTGCCTACGAGCAGTACTTC	CATSRTGLAYEQYF
few	TRBV5-1	TRBD1	TRBJ2-1	TGCGCCAGCAGCTCCGGACAGGGGGCCTGGTATGAGCAGTTCTTC	CASSSGQGAWYEQFF
.	TRBV6-5	.	TRBJ2-5	TGTGCCAGCAGTTGGAGCCGTCGCCAAGAGACCCAGTACTTC	CASSWSRRQETQYF
many	TRBV4-3	TRBD2	TRBJ2-3	TGCGCCAGCAGCCAAGAGTCGTCGTCTAGCGGGAGTTCAGATACGCAGTATTTT	CASSQESSSSGSSDTQYF
.	TRBV3-1	.	TRBJ2-1	TGTGCCAGCAGCCAAGATCCCCTCACGACTGACAATGAGCAGTTCTTC	CASSQDPLTTDNEQFF
.	TRBV28	.	TRBJ2-7	TGTGCCAGCACCCTCTCGGGCAACTCCTACGAGCAGTACTTC	CASTLSGNSYEQYF
many	TRBV7-9	.	TRBJ2-7	TGTGCCAGCTCTGGGGGGGCCGAGCAGTACTTC	CASSGGAEQYF
.	TRBV20-1	TRBD2	TRBJ2-5	TGCAGTGCTAGAGATCACGTTAGCGGGAGGGCCTCGGACCAAGAGACCCAGTACTTC	CSARDHVSGRASDQETQYF
many	TRBV28	TRBD2	TRBJ2-1	TGTGCCAGCAGCCAACTAGCGGGAGGAGGTAATGAGCAGTTCTTC	CASSQLAGGGNEQFF
many	TRBV20-1	TRBD1	TRBJ2-7	TGCAGTGCTGGGGACAGGGGTACCTACGAGCAGTACTTC	CSAGDRGTYEQYF
few	TRBV5-4	.	TRBJ2-3	TGTGCCAGCAGCTTGGGGGGGGGCCTGGATACGCAGTATTTT	CASSLGGGLDTQYF
many	TRBV20-1	.	TRBJ2-3	TGCAGTGCTAGAGACACAGATACGCAGTATTTT	CSARDTDTQYF
many	TRBV3-1	.	TRBJ2-5	TGTGCCAGCAGCCAAGGAGTAGGAGGGGGACAAGAGACCCAGTACTTC	CASSQGVGGGQETQYF
.	TRBV5-1	.	TRBJ1-5	TGCGCCAGCAGCTTAGGTGGGGTCGGAAGCAATCAGCCCCAGCATTTT	CASSLGGVGSNQPQHF
few	TRBV12-3/TRBV12-4	.	TRBJ2-1	TGTGCCAGCAGCTCCAGTCCTTGGTCCTACAATGAGCAGTTCTTC	CASSSSPWSYNEQFF
few	TRBV6-1	.	TRBJ2-7	TGTGCCAGCCTTTTGGGCGAGCAGTACTTC	CASLLGEQYF
few	TRBV7-8	TRBD1	TRBJ1-5	TGTGCCAGCAGTGGTCGGGACAGGGCGACATCGCCCCAGCATTTT	CASSGRDRATSPQHF
many	TRBV29-1	.	TRBJ2-3	TGCAGCGTTAGTCGACACACTGGGGGATCCACAGATACGCAGTATTTT	CSVSRHTGGSTDTQYF
.	TRBV4-3	TRBD2	TRBJ2-6	TGCGCCAGCAGCCAAGGGGTAGCGGGAGTCGGCTCTGGGGCCAACGTCCTGACTTTC	CASSQGVAGVGSGANVLTF
many	TRBV12-3/TRBV12-4	.	TRBJ1-5	TGTGCCAGCAGTTTAAGGGTGGGCAATCAGCCCCAGCATTTT	CASSLRVGNQPQHF
many	TRBV7-2	.	TRBJ2-7	TGTGCCAGCAGCTTGGCCTTCTCCTACGAGCAGTACTTC	CASSLAFSYEQYF
many	TRBV6-2/TRBV6-3	TRBD2	TRBJ2-3	TGTGCCAGCAGACGACTAGCGGGAGAGGATGCGCAGTATTTT	CASRRLAGEDAQYF
few	TRBV7-9	TRBD1	TRBJ2-7	TGTGCCAGCAGCTCGACAGGGGGGTTCCCCGAGCAGTACTTC	CASSSTGGFPEQYF
few	TRBV12-3/TRBV12-4	.	TRBJ2-5	TGTGCCAGCAGTTTAGTGGGGGGCCGGGAGACCCAGTACTTC	CASSLVGGRETQYF
many	TRBV28	.	TRBJ1-1	TGTGCCAGCAGACAGATGAAGGGGAACACTGAAGCTTTCTTT	CASRQMKGNTEAFF
.	TRBV20-1	.	TRBJ2-7	TGCAGTGCGCCCACAGGCACCGGCGGGCCCTACGAGCAGTACTTC	CSAPTGTGGPYEQYF
.	TRBV7-2	.	TRBJ1-1	TGTGCCAGCAGCTTAGCTTCCCTGGTAGTTCAGAACACTGAAGCTTTCTTT	CASSLASLVVQNTEAFF
many	TRBV5-1	.	TRBJ2-1	TGCGCCAGCAGCCAAGCTTGGGGCACTGAGCAGTTCTTC	CASSQAWGTEQFF
.	TRBV11-2	.	TRBJ2-5	TGTGCCAGCAGCTTAAGTCCCGGGAGTGGCCTAGGAGAGACCCAGTACTTC	CASSLSPGSGLGETQYF
many	TRBV5-5	.	TRBJ2-1	TGTGCCAGCAGCTTTTCAGGGGATGAGCAGTTCTTC	CASSFSGDEQFF
.	TRBV29-1	.	TRBJ1-1	TGCAGCGTTGTCGGACGGATGAACACTGAAGCTTTCTTT	CSVVGRMNTEAFF
few	TRBV9	.	TRBJ2-5	TGTGCCAGCAGCGTAGATGGGGGCGACGAGACCCAGTACTTC	CASSVDGGDETQYF
many	TRBV5-5	.	TRBJ2-3	TGTGCCAGCAGCTTGGGGGTAGGGGGGGGCACTAGCACAGATACGCAGTATTTT	CASSLGVGGGTSTDTQYF
many	TRBV20-1	.	TRBJ1-1	TGCAGTGCCTACTGGGGAGCGAACACTGAAGCTTTCTTT	CSAYWGANTEAFF
.	TRBV10-3	.	TRBJ1-4	TGTGCCATCAGGGGGACTGCAACTAATGAAAAACTGTTTTTT	CAIRGTATNEKLFF
many	TRBV28	.	TRBJ2-3	TGTGCCAGCAGTCTCCCAAGAGATACGCAGTATTTT	CASSLPRDTQYF
many	TRBV11-3	.	TRBJ2-5	TGTGCCAGCAGCTTAGAGGGGGGACAGCAAGAGACCCAGTACTTC	CASSLEGGQQETQYF
many	TRBV4-3	TRBD1	TRBJ2-2	TGCGCCAGCAGCCAAGGGGACAGAAGAAACACCGGGGAGCTGTTTTTT	CASSQGDRRNTGELFF
many	TRBV29-1	.	TRBJ2-7	TGCAGCGTCACAACTGGCGGGGCCACCTACGAGCAGTACTTC	CSVTTGGATYEQYF
many	TRBV6-1	TRBD2	TRBJ2-1	TGTGCCAGCAGTGTCATAGCGGGGGAGTACAATGAGCAGTTCTTC	CASSVIAGEYNEQFF
.	TRBV21-1	.	TRBJ2-2	TGTGCCAGCAGCAAAGCATCACTAGCGGCGAACACCGGGGAGCTGTTTTTT	CASSKASLAANTGELFF
few	TRBV7-3	TRBD2	TRBJ2-2	TGTGCCAGCAGCTTACCTGGGACTAGCGGGACCGGGGAGCTGTTTTTT	CASSLPGTSGTGELFF
.	TRBV7-9	.	TRBJ2-1	TGTGCCAGCAGCTTAGGGGCGGGTGCGTACAATGAGCAGTTCTTC	CASSLGAGAYNEQFF
many	TRBV14	.	TRBJ1-4	TGTGCCAGCAGCCATGGGACGGGAAAACTGTTTTTT	CASSHGTGKLFF
few	TRBV11-2	.	TRBJ1-1	TGTGCCAGCAGCCCCCAGGCGGGGATCGGGACTGAAGCTTTCTTT	CASSPQAGIGTEAFF
.	TRBV3-1	.	TRBJ2-3	TGTGCCAGCAGCCAAGATACCGTGGATCTCACAGATACGCAGTATTTT	CASSQDTVDLTDTQYF